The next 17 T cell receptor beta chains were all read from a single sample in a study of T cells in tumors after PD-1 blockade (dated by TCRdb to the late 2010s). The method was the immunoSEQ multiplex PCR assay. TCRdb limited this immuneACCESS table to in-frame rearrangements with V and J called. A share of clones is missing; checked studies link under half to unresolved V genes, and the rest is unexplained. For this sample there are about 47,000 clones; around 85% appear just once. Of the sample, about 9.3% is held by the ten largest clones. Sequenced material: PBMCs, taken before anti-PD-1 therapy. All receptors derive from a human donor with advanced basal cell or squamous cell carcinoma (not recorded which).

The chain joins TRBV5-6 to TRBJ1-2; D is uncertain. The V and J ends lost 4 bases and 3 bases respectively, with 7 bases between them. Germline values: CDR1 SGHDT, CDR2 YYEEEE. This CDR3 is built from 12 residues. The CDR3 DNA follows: TGTGCCAGCAGCAGGCCAGACTATGGCTACACCTTC. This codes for CASSRPDYGYTF.

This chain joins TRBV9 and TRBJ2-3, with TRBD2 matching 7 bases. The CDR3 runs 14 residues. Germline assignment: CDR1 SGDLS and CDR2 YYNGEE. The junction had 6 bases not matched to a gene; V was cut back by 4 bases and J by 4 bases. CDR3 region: CASSPRDYPDTQYF. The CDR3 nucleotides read TGTGCCAGCAGCCCCCGGGACTATCCAGATACGCAGTATTTT.

For the CDR3, the DNA is TGTGCCAGCAGTTACTCAACAGGGACCCACACTGAAGCTTTCTTT. Protein sequence: CASSYSTGTHTEAFF. The chain employs TRBV6-6 and TRBJ1-1; D perhaps matches TRBD1 (6 bases). The CDR3 covers 15 residues. The V end was cut by 0 bases, the J end by 3 bases, with 11 bases between. CDR1 and CDR2 from the germline V gene are MNHNY and SVGAGI (reference sequence).

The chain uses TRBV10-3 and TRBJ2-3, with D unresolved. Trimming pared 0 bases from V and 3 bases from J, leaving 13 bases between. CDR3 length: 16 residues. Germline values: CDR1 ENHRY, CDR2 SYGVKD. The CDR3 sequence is CAISESETGGTDTQYF. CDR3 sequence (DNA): TGTGCCATCAGTGAGTCGGAAACGGGTGGAACAGATACGCAGTATTTT.

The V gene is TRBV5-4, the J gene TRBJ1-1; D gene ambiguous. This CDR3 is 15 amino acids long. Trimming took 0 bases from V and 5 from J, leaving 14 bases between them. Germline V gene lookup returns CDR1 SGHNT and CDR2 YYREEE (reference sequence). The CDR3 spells CASSLEGARRTEAFF. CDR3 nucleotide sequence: TGTGCCAGCAGCTTGGAGGGCGCTCGGAGGACTGAAGCTTTCTTT.

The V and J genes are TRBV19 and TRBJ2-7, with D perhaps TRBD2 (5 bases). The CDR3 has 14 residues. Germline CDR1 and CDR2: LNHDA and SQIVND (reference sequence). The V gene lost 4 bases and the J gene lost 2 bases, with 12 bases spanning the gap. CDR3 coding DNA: TGTGCCAGTAGTAGCCTCGGGGAAACCTACGAGCAGTACTTC. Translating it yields CASSSLGETYEQYF.

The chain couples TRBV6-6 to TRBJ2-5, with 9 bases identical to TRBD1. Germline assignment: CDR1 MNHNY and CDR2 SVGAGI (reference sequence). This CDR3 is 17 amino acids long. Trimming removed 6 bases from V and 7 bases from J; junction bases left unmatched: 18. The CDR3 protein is CASRRDRGDLDGGTQYF. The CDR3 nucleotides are TGTGCCAGCAGGCGAGACAGGGGGGACCTGGATGGGGGGACCCAGTACTTC.

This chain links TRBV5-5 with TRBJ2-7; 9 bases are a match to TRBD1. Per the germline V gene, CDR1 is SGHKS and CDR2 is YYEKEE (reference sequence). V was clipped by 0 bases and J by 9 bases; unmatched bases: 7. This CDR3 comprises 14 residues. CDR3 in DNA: TGTGCCAGCAGCTTGGAGGGACAGGGATCTGGGCAGTACTTC. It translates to CASSLEGQGSGQYF.

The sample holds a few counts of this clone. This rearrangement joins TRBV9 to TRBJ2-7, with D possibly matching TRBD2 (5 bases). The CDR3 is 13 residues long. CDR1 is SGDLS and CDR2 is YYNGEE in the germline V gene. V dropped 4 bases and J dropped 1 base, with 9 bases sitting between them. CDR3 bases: TGTGCCAGCAGCCGGACTGATTCCTACGAGCAGTACTTC. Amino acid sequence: CASSRTDSYEQYF.

CDR3 sequence (DNA): TGCGCCAGCAGCCCGTATCCTAGCGGCACCGGGGAGCTGTTTTTT. This encodes CASSPYPSGTGELFF. This sequence joins TRBV5-1 and TRBJ2-2; TRBD2 matches at 7 bases. V gave up 4 bases and J gave up 4 bases; unmatched junction bases: 7. This CDR3 comprises 15 residues. Germline CDR1 SGHRS, CDR2 YFSETQ.

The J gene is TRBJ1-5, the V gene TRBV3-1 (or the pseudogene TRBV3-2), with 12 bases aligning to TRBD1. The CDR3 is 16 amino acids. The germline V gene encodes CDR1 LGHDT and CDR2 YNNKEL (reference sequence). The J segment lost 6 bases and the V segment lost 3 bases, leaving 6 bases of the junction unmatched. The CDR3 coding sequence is TGTGCCAGCAGCCACGCCGGGACAGGGGGCACTCAGCCCCAGCATTTT. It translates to CASSHAGTGGTQPQHF.

CDR3 nucleotides: TGTGCCAGCAGTGAATTTGGACTAGCATCAGATACGCAGTATTTT. Translation: CASSEFGLASDTQYF. The chain carries TRBV2 and TRBJ2-3, with 8 bases aligning to TRBD2. Germline lookup yields CDR1 SNHLY and CDR2 FYNNEI. This CDR3 has 15 residues. With V trimmed by 2 bases and J by 4 bases, 5 bases remained unmatched.

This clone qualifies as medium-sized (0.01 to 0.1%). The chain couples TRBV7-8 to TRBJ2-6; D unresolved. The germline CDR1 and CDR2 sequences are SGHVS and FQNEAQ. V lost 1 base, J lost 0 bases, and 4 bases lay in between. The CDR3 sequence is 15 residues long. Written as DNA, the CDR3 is TGTGCCAGCAGCTTAGGCCGCTCTGGGGCCAACGTCCTGACTTTC. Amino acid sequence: CASSLGRSGANVLTF. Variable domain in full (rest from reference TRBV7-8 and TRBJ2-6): GAGVSQSPRYKVAKRGQDVALRCDPISGHVSLFWYQQALGQGPEFLTYFQNEAQLDKSGLPSDRFFAERPEGSVSTLKIQRTQQEDSAVYLCASSLGRSGANVLTFGAGSRLTVL.

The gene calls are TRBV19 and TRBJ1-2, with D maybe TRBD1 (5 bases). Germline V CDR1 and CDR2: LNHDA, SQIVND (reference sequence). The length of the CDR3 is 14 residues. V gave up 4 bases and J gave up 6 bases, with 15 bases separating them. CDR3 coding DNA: TGTGCCAGTAGTACAGCAGGGATATGGGATGGCTACACCTTC. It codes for CASSTAGIWDGYTF.

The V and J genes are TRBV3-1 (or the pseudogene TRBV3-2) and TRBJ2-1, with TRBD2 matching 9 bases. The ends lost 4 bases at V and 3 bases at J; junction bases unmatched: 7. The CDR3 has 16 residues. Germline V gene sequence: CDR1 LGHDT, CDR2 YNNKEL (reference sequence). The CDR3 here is CASSPRLAGNYNEQFF. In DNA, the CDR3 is TGTGCCAGCAGCCCCCGGCTAGCGGGGAACTACAATGAGCAGTTCTTC.

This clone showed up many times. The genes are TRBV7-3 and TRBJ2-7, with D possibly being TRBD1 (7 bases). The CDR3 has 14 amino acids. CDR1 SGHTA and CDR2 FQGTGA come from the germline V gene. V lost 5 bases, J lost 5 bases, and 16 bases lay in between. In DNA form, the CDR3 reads TGTGCCAGCAGCCAAAACGGAGGGGGCGACGAGCAGTACTTC. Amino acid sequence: CASSQNGGGDEQYF.

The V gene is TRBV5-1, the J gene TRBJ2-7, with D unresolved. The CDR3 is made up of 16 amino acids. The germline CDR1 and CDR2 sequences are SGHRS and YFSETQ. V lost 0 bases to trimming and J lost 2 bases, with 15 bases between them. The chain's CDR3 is CASSLAIGQVTYEQYF. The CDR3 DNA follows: TGCGCCAGCAGCTTGGCAATAGGTCAGGTAACCTACGAGCAGTACTTC.